Shown below are 15 T cell receptor beta chains from a single sample sequenced in a study of T-cell reconstitution after alpha-beta-depleted transplantation in children. For TCRbeta, the library was prepared with unique molecular identifiers. TCRdb re-called the PCR reads with MiXCR, one entry per CDR3 protein. The sample yields some 640,000 distinct CDR3 sequences, approximately 17% seen once. The specimen was PBMCs from the stem cell graft donor, collected from the stem cell graft. These receptors were taken from a human donor who donated a stem cell graft to a child with acute myeloid leukemia.

There are many counts of this clonotype. The chain uses TRBV7-6 and TRBJ1-4; no definite D call. Germline assignment: CDR1 SGHVS and CDR2 FNYEAQ. This CDR3 is built from 15 residues. Trimming took 5 bases from V and 6 from J, leaving 16 bases between them. CDR3 amino acids: CASSPDPFADEKLFF. In DNA form, the CDR3 reads TGTGCCAGCAGCCCAGACCCCTTCGCTGATGAAAAACTGTTTTTT.

V is TRBV20-1 and J is TRBJ2-3; D gene unclear. V was clipped by 2 bases and J by 0 bases, with 12 bases between them. Looked up from germline, CDR1 is DFQATT and CDR2 is SNEGSKA (reference sequence). The CDR3 consists of 15 residues. The CDR3 is CSARPWTASTDTQYF. The CDR3 DNA sequence: TGCAGTGCTAGACCCTGGACGGCAAGCACAGATACGCAGTATTTT.

This clonotype was detected many times. This chain links TRBV20-1 with TRBJ2-1; TRBD2 matches at 8 bases. Germline V gene sequence: CDR1 DFQATT, CDR2 SNEGSKA (reference sequence). The V and J ends lost 3 bases and 6 bases, in that order; junction bases with no gene match: 1. This CDR3 contains 12 residues. The CDR3 is CSASLAGNEQFF. The CDR3 DNA reads as TGCAGTGCTAGCCTAGCGGGCAATGAGCAGTTCTTC.

V gene TRBV5-1 combines with J gene TRBJ2-1; TRBD2 agrees at 13 bases. With V trimmed by 4 bases and J by 5 bases, 9 bases remained unmatched. The CDR3 runs 17 residues. Germline V gene data show CDR1 as SGHRS and CDR2 as YFSETQ. The CDR3: CASSDPRTSGGHNEQFF. The CDR3 coding sequence is TGCGCCAGCAGCGACCCCCGGACTAGCGGGGGCCACAATGAGCAGTTCTTC. The full variable domain, with the rest looked up from reference TRBV5-1 and TRBJ2-1, is KAGVTQTPRYLIKTRGQQVTLSCSPISGHRSVSWYQQTPGQGLQFLFEYFSETQRNKGNFPGRFSGRQFSNSRSEMNVSTLELGDSALYLCASSDPRTSGGHNEQFFGPGTRLTVL.

The chain links TRBV7-9 to TRBJ2-7; TRBD1 matches 10 bases. V shed 5 bases, J shed 4 bases, and the junction held 8 bases outside the gene matches. This CDR3 contains 15 residues. CDR1 is SEHNR, CDR2 FQNEAQ, per germline (reference sequence). CDR3 bases: TGTGCCAGCAGCAATTGGGACAGGGGAGGATACGAGCAGTACTTC. Protein product: CASSNWDRGGYEQYF.

V is TRBV6-2 or TRBV6-3 and J is TRBJ2-7; D might be TRBD2 (5 bases). Trimming took off 7 bases at V and 0 bases at J, with 19 bases between the two ends. Per the germline V gene, CDR1 is MNHEY and CDR2 is SVGEGT. The CDR3 runs to 16 residues. As DNA, the CDR3 is TGTGCCAGCAACACTAGATTGGGGTCGGTCTCCTACGAGCAGTACTTC. Protein sequence: CASNTRLGSVSYEQYF.

The chain recombines TRBV6-1 with TRBJ2-1, with 11 bases that match TRBD1. The CDR3 is made up of 15 amino acids. The trim removed 4 bases at V and 8 bases at J, leaving 7 bases unmatched. Per the germline V gene, CDR1 is MNHNS and CDR2 is SASEGT. The chain's CDR3 is CASSAPGQGGDEQFF. CDR3 nucleotides: TGTGCCAGCAGTGCACCGGGACAGGGGGGCGATGAGCAGTTCTTC.

This clonotype was counted a few times. V and J are TRBV15 and TRBJ1-6, with D perhaps matching TRBD1 (5 bases). This CDR3 contains 16 residues. CDR1 is LNHNV and CDR2 is YYDKDF in the germline V gene (reference sequence). Between the trimmed V and J ends, which lost 0 bases and 8 bases, there was a span of 14 bases. The CDR3 reads CATSRDPGIDYSPLHF. CDR3 bases: TGTGCCACCAGCAGAGATCCAGGGATCGACTATTCACCCCTCCACTTT.

This chain uses TRBV7-6 with TRBJ1-5; no firm D call. The CDR3 contains 13 residues. V was cut by 5 bases and J by 3 bases, with 8 bases left in between. CDR1 SGHVS and CDR2 FNYEAQ come from the germline V gene. CDR3 nucleotide sequence: TGTGCCAGCAGCGCAGGATCCAATCAGCCCCAGCATTTT. Protein: CASSAGSNQPQHF.

V usage is TRBV18 and J usage is TRBJ2-7; 9 bases line up with TRBD1. Trimming removed 0 bases from V and 5 bases from J; junction bases left unmatched: 8. This CDR3 contains 16 residues. Germline V gene lookup returns CDR1 KGHSH and CDR2 LQKENI. DNA of the CDR3: TGTGCCAGCTCACCACCGCTCACAGGGGGCCAGAACGAGCAGTACTTC. It encodes CASSPPLTGGQNEQYF.

The chain joins TRBV12-3 or TRBV12-4 to TRBJ2-7; perhaps D is TRBD1 or TRBD2 (5 bases each). The CDR3 has 13 residues. V was shortened by 5 bases and J by 6 bases, with 14 bases between the two germline ends. CDR3 sequence (DNA): TGTGCCAGCAGTCCGGGGTTGAGGGGCGAGCAGTACTTC. Protein: CASSPGLRGEQYF.

Many counts were recorded for this clonotype. The genes are TRBV29-1 and TRBJ2-5; D remains unclear. Trimming took off 8 bases at V and 5 bases at J, with 9 bases between the two ends. Germline values: CDR1 SQVTM, CDR2 ANQGSEA. CDR3 length equals 10 residues. The CDR3 region is CSSGVETQYF. The CDR3 DNA sequence: TGCAGCTCTGGAGTGGAGACCCAGTACTTC.

This sequence joins TRBV20-1 and TRBJ2-5; TRBD1 agrees at 7 bases. Trimming cost V 8 bases and J 4 bases; bases outside gene matches: 10. Germline CDR1 is DFQATT and CDR2 is SNEGSKA (reference sequence). The CDR3 loop spans 13 amino acids. CDR3 loop: CSFGKGGAETQYF. The CDR3 nucleotides are TGCAGTTTCGGTAAAGGGGGCGCAGAGACCCAGTACTTC.

This rearrangement joins TRBV4-3 to TRBJ1-6, with D possibly TRBD1 on 6 matching bases. This CDR3 contains 15 residues. V dropped 4 bases and J dropped 9 bases, with 16 bases sitting between them. Germline-derived CDR1 and CDR2 are LGHNA and YSLEER. The CDR3 coding sequence is TGCGCCAGCAGCCTGAACCAGGAGGGGGGTTCACCCCTCCACTTT. Translated, it gives CASSLNQEGGSPLHF.

This clonotype has a count of ten or more. The gene calls are TRBV7-9 and TRBJ1-3, with 7 positions matching TRBD1. The CDR3 contains 12 residues. Germline V gene data show CDR1 as SEHNR and CDR2 as FQNEAQ (reference sequence). The ends lost 8 bases at V and 6 bases at J; junction bases unmatched: 4. The CDR3: CASGDRENTIYF. The CDR3 nucleotides read TGTGCCAGCGGTGACAGGGAAAACACCATATATTTT.